The 28 T cell receptor beta chains listed next were all sequenced from one sample in a study of blood T cell repertoires in COVID-19. Profiling relied on immunoSEQ multiplex PCR, and the TCRdb table lists in-frame clones only, not all of them. The sample lists 200,000 to 300,000 clones, around 86% occurring once. The sample consisted of peripheral blood. The receptors were gathered from an elderly man with acute or convalescent COVID-19.

The chain is built from TRBV4-2 and TRBJ2-2; 13 bases fit TRBD2. The V and J ends lost 4 bases and 7 bases, in that order; junction bases with no gene match: 6. Looked up from germline, CDR1 is LGHNA and CDR2 is YNFKEQ. CDR3 length: 16 amino acids. In DNA, the CDR3 is TGTGCCAGCAGCCCGGGACTAGCGGGACGGGGCGGGGAGCTGTTTTTT. It yields the protein CASSPGLAGRGGELFF.

The chain couples TRBV6-5 to TRBJ2-3, with 7 bases that match TRBD2. The CDR3 totals 14 residues. The V segment lost 7 bases and the J segment 4 bases; nucleotides outside the gene matches: 8. Germline V lookup: CDR1 MNHEY, CDR2 SVGAGI. DNA for the CDR3: TGTGCCAGCACCACGGATGGGGGGGCAGATACGCAGTATTTT. Protein product: CASTTDGGADTQYF.

The chain combines TRBV7-9 with TRBJ1-5; 7 bases align to TRBD1. The junction had 5 bases not matched to a gene; V was cut back by 2 bases and J by 4 bases. Per germline, CDR1 SEHNR and CDR2 FQNEAQ (reference sequence). This CDR3 contains 15 residues. The CDR3 loop reads CASSLSGTANQPQHF. The CDR3 nucleotides are TGTGCCAGCAGCTTAAGTGGGACAGCTAATCAGCCCCAGCATTTT.

The chain couples TRBV10-3 to TRBJ2-1, with 9 bases lining up with TRBD1. Trimming cost V 11 bases and J 6 bases; bases outside gene matches: 11. The germline V gene encodes CDR1 ENHRY and CDR2 SYGVKD. The CDR3 covers 14 residues. The CDR3 reads CAARPGQGPNEQFF. The CDR3 DNA is TGTGCCGCCCGGCCGGGACAGGGTCCCAATGAGCAGTTCTTC.

This clone was recorded once. The rearrangement joins TRBV7-8 to TRBJ2-2; 12 nucleotides align to TRBD2. The CDR3 extends over 16 amino acids. V was pared by 4 bases and J by 6 bases, with 6 bases of the junction left unmatched. CDR1 is SGHVS, CDR2 FQNEAQ, per germline. The CDR3: CASSYPSGGAPGELFF. The CDR3 nucleotides are TGTGCCAGCAGCTACCCTAGCGGGGGGGCCCCCGGGGAGCTGTTTTTT.

Notes on this clone: The same CDR3 arises from other DNA sequences in this sample as well. The chain has TRBV28 and TRBJ1-1, with no clear D. Per germline, CDR1 MDHEN and CDR2 SYDVKM. This CDR3 has 11 residues. The V gene lost 5 bases and the J gene lost 3 bases, with 4 bases spanning the gap. The CDR3 here is CASSSYTEAFF. CDR3 bases: TGTGCCAGCAGTAGCTACACTGAAGCTTTCTTT.

The V gene is TRBV28, the J gene TRBJ2-7; maybe TRBD1 (5 bases). V was trimmed by 6 bases and J by 7 bases, leaving 13 bases between them. From germline, CDR1 is MDHEN and CDR2 SYDVKM. This CDR3 has 12 amino acids. The CDR3 DNA follows: TGTGCCAGCAGCCCGAGACAGTCGGAGCAGTACTTC. Its protein product is CASSPRQSEQYF. The whole variable domain, remainder taken from reference TRBV28 and TRBJ2-7, is DVKVTQSSRYLVKRTGEKVFLECVQDMDHENMFWYRQDPGLGLRLIYFSYDVKMKEKGDIPEGYSVSREKKERFSLILESASTNQTSMYLCASSPRQSEQYFGPGTRLTVT.

This chain links TRBV6-6 with TRBJ1-5, with TRBD1 matching over 8 bases. The V and J ends lost 5 bases and 4 bases, in that order; junction bases with no gene match: 13. CDR1 is MNHNY and CDR2 is SVGAGI in the germline V gene (reference sequence). This CDR3 is 17 amino acids long. The CDR3 DNA is TGTGCCAGCAGTCCTTCCAGGGGGCCGACGGCGAATCAGCCCCAGCATTTT. Its translation is CASSPSRGPTANQPQHF.

This clone was picked up one time. The genes are TRBV6-5 and TRBJ2-7; a possible D gene is TRBD2 (5 bases). Germline V gives CDR1 MNHEY, CDR2 SVGAGI. Trimming left V 11 bases short and J 1 base short, with 15 bases between. The CDR3 loop spans 13 amino acids. The CDR3 nucleotides are TGTGCCTCTCATCCGAGCGGATCCTACGAGCAGTACTTC. Encoded protein: CASHPSGSYEQYF.

This clone was seen just once. This sequence joins TRBV6-5 and TRBJ1-2; 7 bases are shared with TRBD1. Germline assignment: CDR1 MNHEY and CDR2 SVGAGI. V was clipped by 4 bases and J by 3 bases; unmatched bases: 5. The CDR3 runs to 14 residues. The CDR3 reads CASSSRTGDYGYTF. Written as DNA, the CDR3 is TGTGCCAGCAGTTCCCGGACAGGAGACTATGGCTACACCTTC.

The DNA of the CDR3 is TGTGCCAGCAGTGTCCAGAACACCGGGGAGCTGTTTTTT. Translated: CASSVQNTGELFF. The chain employs TRBV2 and TRBJ2-2; D unclear. The V end lost 4 bases, the J end lost 1 base, and 4 bases lay between the germline ends. CDR1 and CDR2 (germline): SNHLY, FYNNEI. The CDR3 is 13 residues long.

The chain combines TRBV7-2 with TRBJ2-7; 9 bases line up with TRBD2. The ends lost 4 bases at V and 5 bases at J; junction bases unmatched: 6. This CDR3 is 14 amino acids long. Germline V gene sequence: CDR1 SGHTA, CDR2 FQGNSA. The CDR3 coding sequence is TGTGCCAGCAGCTCGTTTAGCGGGAGCGACGAGCAGTACTTC. As protein: CASSSFSGSDEQYF.

This chain links TRBV5-1 with TRBJ2-1; 10 bases agree with TRBD1. V trimming: 4 bases; J trimming: 9 bases; junction bases outside the gene matches: 10. From germline, CDR1 is SGHRS and CDR2 YFSETQ. This CDR3 is 15 amino acids long. The CDR3 is CASSLRDRGRGEQFF. DNA of the CDR3: TGCGCCAGCAGCCTCCGGGACAGGGGCCGGGGTGAGCAGTTCTTC.

The chain combines TRBV14 with TRBJ2-2; unclear D gene. CDR1 and CDR2 (germline): SGHDN, FVKESK. Between the trimmed V and J ends, which lost 1 base and 7 bases, there was a span of 10 bases. This CDR3 is 14 amino acids long. The CDR3 protein is CASSQVIAYGELFF. As DNA, the CDR3 is TGTGCCAGCAGCCAAGTTATAGCCTACGGGGAGCTGTTTTTT.

Of note for this clone: One junction end does not reproduce the germline sequence, and a read error may be involved. This chain joins TRBV5-4 and TRBJ2-7; 7 nucleotides agree with TRBD2. CDR3 size: 14 residues. Per the germline V gene, CDR1 is SGHNT and CDR2 is YYREEE (reference sequence). The CDR3 sequence is CASNLLGGSSEQYF. The CDR3 coding sequence is TGTGCCAGCAACCTCCTCGGGGGGTCCTCCGAGCAGTACTTC.

The genes are TRBV6-2 or TRBV6-3 and TRBJ2-7, with a weak D call TRBD1 (5 bases). V shed 2 bases and J shed 0 bases, with 14 bases lying between them. Germline values: CDR1 MNHEY, CDR2 SVGEGT. CDR3 length: 16 residues. The CDR3 loop is CASSYKLDKYSYEQYF. DNA of the CDR3: TGTGCCAGCAGTTACAAGCTGGACAAATACTCCTACGAGCAGTACTTC.

V and J are TRBV3-1 (or the pseudogene TRBV3-2) and TRBJ2-2; the match to TRBD2 covers 10 bases. J lost 7 bases, V lost 7 bases, and 3 bases had no gene match. The V gene's germline CDR1 is LGHDT and CDR2 YNNKEL (reference sequence). This CDR3 is built from 13 residues. The CDR3 DNA reads TGTGCCAGCACCTTAGCGGGGGGCGGGGAGCTGTTTTTT. Translated, it gives CASTLAGGGELFF.

The rearrangement uses TRBV6-5 and TRBJ1-2; D gene uncertain. This CDR3 has 14 amino acids. Germline V gene data show CDR1 as MNHEY and CDR2 as SVGAGI. V dropped 0 bases and J dropped 0 bases, with 5 bases sitting between them. For the CDR3, the DNA is TGTGCCAGCAGTTACTCCACTTCTAACTATGGCTACACCTTC. Translation: CASSYSTSNYGYTF.

As concerns this clone: Within the sample, other DNA sequences also encode this same CDR3. The chain recombines TRBV5-1 with TRBJ1-5; D not resolved. Germline values: CDR1 SGHRS, CDR2 YFSETQ. This CDR3 has 14 residues. V was trimmed by 0 bases and J by 1 base, leaving 5 bases between them. The DNA for the CDR3 is TGCGCCAGCAGCTTGGCCGGGAGCAATCAGCCCCAGCATTTT. This encodes CASSLAGSNQPQHF. Based on the CDR3 plus reference TRBV5-1 and TRBJ1-5, the full variable domain is KAGVTQTPRYLIKTRGQQVTLSCSPISGHRSVSWYQQTPGQGLQFLFEYFSETQRNKGNFPGRFSGRQFSNSRSEMNVSTLELGDSALYLCASSLAGSNQPQHFGDGTRLSIL.

CDR3 sequence (DNA): TGTGCCAGCTCACCACAAGGGAGGGGATACGAGCAGTACTTC. Translation gives CASSPQGRGYEQYF. The genes are TRBV18 and TRBJ2-7, with 7 bases lining up with TRBD2. After removal of 1 base from V and 4 bases from J, the junction contained 4 bases not matched to a gene. CDR1 is KGHSH and CDR2 is LQKENI in the germline V gene. The CDR3 totals 14 residues.

This chain joins TRBV18 and TRBJ1-1; possible D gene TRBD1, 5 bases. Deletions cut 2 bases from V and 0 bases from J, with 7 bases between. The germline V gene encodes CDR1 KGHSH and CDR2 LQKENI. The length of the CDR3 is 14 residues. For the CDR3, the DNA is TGTGCCAGCTCACCAGCAGGGCTGAACACTGAAGCTTTCTTT. Protein: CASSPAGLNTEAFF. Full variable domain (outside the CDR3, taken from reference TRBV18 and TRBJ1-1): NAGVMQNPRHLVRRRGQEARLRCSPMKGHSHVYWYRQLPEEGLKFMVYLQKENIIDESGMPKERFSAEFPKEGPSILRIQQVVRGDSAAYFCASSPAGLNTEAFFGQGTRLTVV.

V is TRBV10-3 and J is TRBJ2-1, with D possibly being TRBD2 (6 bases). CDR3 size: 14 residues. CDR1 is ENHRY, CDR2 SYGVKD, per germline. V was pared by 10 bases and J by 1 base, with 14 bases between. CDR3 protein: CATETGLSYNEQFF. The CDR3 bases are TGTGCCACCGAAACAGGACTATCCTACAATGAGCAGTTCTTC.

This chain links TRBV6-5 with TRBJ2-7; D perhaps matches TRBD1 (5 bases). Trimming took off 8 bases at V and 4 bases at J, with 18 bases between the two ends. Looked up from germline, CDR1 is MNHEY and CDR2 is SVGAGI. CDR3 length: 14 residues. The CDR3: CASLASLGAYEQYF. CDR3 bases: TGTGCCAGCTTGGCCTCCCTAGGGGCGTACGAGCAGTACTTC.

This clone was detected only once. The CDR3 sequence: CASTDRGTSYEQYF. The CDR3 nucleotides read TGTGCCAGCACCGATCGGGGGACTTCCTACGAGCAGTACTTC. V gene TRBV5-4 combines with J gene TRBJ2-7; D is possibly TRBD2 (6 bases). Deletions cut 6 bases from V and 1 base from J, with 14 bases between. CDR1 and CDR2 from the germline V gene are SGHNT and YYREEE (reference sequence). This CDR3 has 14 amino acids.

The chain recombines TRBV28 with TRBJ2-2, with D unclear. This CDR3 is 13 amino acids long. V lost 5 bases and J 5 bases, leaving 9 bases between the germline ends. CDR1 is MDHEN and CDR2 is SYDVKM in the germline V gene. The DNA of the CDR3 is TGTGCCAGCAGTCCCCCCGGGACCGGGGAGCTGTTTTTT. Its translation: CASSPPGTGELFF.

This rearrangement joins TRBV2 to TRBJ1-3; 7 nucleotides line up with TRBD1. This CDR3 comprises 14 residues. With 6 bases clipped from V and 4 bases from J, the junction kept 6 bases outside the gene matches. Germline loops: CDR1 SNHLY, CDR2 FYNNEI. The CDR3 protein is CASRQDRIGNTIYF. The CDR3 DNA is TGTGCCAGCAGACAGGACAGGATAGGAAACACCATATATTTT.

There are a few counts of this clone. The V call is TRBV28, the J call TRBJ1-6; possibly TRBD1 for D (6 bases). The CDR3 length is 16 residues. Trimming removed 5 bases at V and 7 bases at J, with 18 bases between. In germline, CDR1 is MDHEN, CDR2 SYDVKM. CDR3 coding DNA: TGTGCCAGCAGTCCCTGGCAGGGGCGCACAAATTCACCCCTCCACTTT. It translates to CASSPWQGRTNSPLHF.

The CDR3 nucleotides are TGTGCCAGCAGCGTAGGGGGACAGGGGGCCACAGATACGCAGTATTTT. This translates into CASSVGGQGATDTQYF. The V and J genes are TRBV9 and TRBJ2-3, with 12 bases that match TRBD1. Germline V gives CDR1 SGDLS, CDR2 YYNGEE. Trimming took 0 bases from V and 2 from J; bases not matched to a gene: 1. The CDR3 totals 16 residues.